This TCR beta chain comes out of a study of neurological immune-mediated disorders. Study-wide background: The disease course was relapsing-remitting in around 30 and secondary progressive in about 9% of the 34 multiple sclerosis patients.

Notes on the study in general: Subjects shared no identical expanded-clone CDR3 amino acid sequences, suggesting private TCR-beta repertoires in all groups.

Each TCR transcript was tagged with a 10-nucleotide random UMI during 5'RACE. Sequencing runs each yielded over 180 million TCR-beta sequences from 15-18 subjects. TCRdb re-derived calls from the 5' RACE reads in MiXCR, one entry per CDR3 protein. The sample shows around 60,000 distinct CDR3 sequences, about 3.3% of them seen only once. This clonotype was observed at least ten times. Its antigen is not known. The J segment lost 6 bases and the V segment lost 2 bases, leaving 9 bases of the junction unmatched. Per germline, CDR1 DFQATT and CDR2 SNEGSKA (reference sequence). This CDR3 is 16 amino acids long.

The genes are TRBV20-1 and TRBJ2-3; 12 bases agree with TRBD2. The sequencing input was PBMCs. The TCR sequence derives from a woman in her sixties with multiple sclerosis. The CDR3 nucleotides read TGCAGTGCTAGATTCCCTAGCGGGGGGGCCTGGGATACGCAGTATTTT. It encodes CSARFPSGGAWDTQYF.